This TCR beta chain was recorded in a study of T cell repertoires in cytomegalovirus infection. TCRdb reprocessed the reads with MiXCR, giving one entry per CDR3 protein. The data show 200,000 or so distinct CDR3 sequences, with 30% to 45% seen just once and 55% to 60% held by the top ten. The study, taken as a whole, reports: Predominance within the ex vivo response was attributable to HLA-C-restricted CMV-specific TCR beta clonotypes.

To note about this clonotype: Its antigen is currently unknown.

The CDR3 covers 17 residues. Trimming left V 4 bases short and J 0 bases short, with 16 bases between. Germline V gives CDR1 SGHVT, CDR2 SQSDAQ. This receptor was identified in a human donor in good health (CMV status not recorded). Some clones in this sample may be carry-over from other donors' samples. J is TRBJ2-1 and V is TRBV7-4; perhaps TRBD1 as D (6 bases). Sequenced here: CD8+ T cells from cultured PBMCs, sampled from culture after CMV antigen stimulation. The DNA of the CDR3 is TGTGCCAGCAGCTCCCCCAGGGGCACGAGCTCCTACAATGAGCAGTTCTTC. Translation gives CASSSPRGTSSYNEQFF. Full variable domain (rest looked up from reference TRBV7-4 and TRBJ2-1): GAGVSQSPRYKVAKRGRDVALRCDSISGHVTLYWYRQTLGQGSEVLTYSQSDAQRDKSGRPSGRFSAERPERSVSTLKIQRTEQGDSAVYLCASSSPRGTSSYNEQFFGPGTRLTVL.